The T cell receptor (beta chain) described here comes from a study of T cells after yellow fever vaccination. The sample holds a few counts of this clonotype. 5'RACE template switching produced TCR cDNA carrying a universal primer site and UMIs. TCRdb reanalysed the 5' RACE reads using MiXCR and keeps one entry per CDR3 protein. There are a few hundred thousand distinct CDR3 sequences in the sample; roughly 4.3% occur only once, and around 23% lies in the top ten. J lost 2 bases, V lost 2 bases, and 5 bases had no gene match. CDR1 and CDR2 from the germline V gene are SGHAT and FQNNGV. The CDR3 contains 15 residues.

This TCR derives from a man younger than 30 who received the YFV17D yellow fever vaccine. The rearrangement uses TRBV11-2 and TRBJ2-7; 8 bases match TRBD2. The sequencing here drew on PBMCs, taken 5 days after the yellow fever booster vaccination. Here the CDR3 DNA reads TGTGCCAGCAGCTTAAGTAGCGGGGCCACCTACGAGCAGTACGTC. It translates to CASSLSSGATYEQYV.